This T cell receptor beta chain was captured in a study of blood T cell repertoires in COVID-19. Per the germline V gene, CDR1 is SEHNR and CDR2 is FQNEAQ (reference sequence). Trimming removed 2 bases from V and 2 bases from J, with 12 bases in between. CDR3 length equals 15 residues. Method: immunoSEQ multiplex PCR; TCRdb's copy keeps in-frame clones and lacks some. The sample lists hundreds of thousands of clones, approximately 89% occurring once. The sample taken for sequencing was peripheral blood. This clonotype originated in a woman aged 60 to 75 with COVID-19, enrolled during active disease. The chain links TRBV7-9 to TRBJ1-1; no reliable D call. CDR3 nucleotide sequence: TGTGCCAGCAGCTTAACGGGAGGAGAAAACACTGAAGCTTTCTTT. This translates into CASSLTGGENTEAFF.